Each of the 2 T cell receptor beta chains below was sequenced from the same sample in a study of T cell responses to AZD1222 COVID-19 vaccine. Libraries were prepared by immunoSEQ multiplex PCR; TCRdb keeps only in-frame clonotypes and omits some of them. Of about 110,000 clones detected, approximately 94% appear once; the ten largest clones hold 2.9%. The specimen comprised peripheral blood, sampled 28 days after the second AZD1222 dose. The receptors here all came from an adult who received the AZD1222 COVID-19 vaccine.

The gene calls are TRBV5-4 and TRBJ1-4, with D possibly matching TRBD1 (6 bases). CDR3 size: 16 residues. CDR1 and CDR2 from the germline V gene are SGHNT and YYREEE (reference sequence). Trimming took 2 bases from V and 3 from J, leaving 14 bases between them. The CDR3 DNA sequence: TGTGCCAGCAGCTTACGTCCGGGGGCGTCTAATGAAAAACTGTTTTTT. Translated: CASSLRPGASNEKLFF.

This rearrangement joins TRBV19 to TRBJ2-7; D assignment may be TRBD1 or TRBD2 (6 bases each). Germline V gives CDR1 LNHDA, CDR2 SQIVND (reference sequence). V was cut by 5 bases and J by 4 bases, with 15 bases left in between. The CDR3 extends over 14 amino acids. The CDR3 coding sequence is TGTGCCAGTAGTCCCGGGAGAGGGGGATACGAGCAGTACTTC. It is translated as CASSPGRGGYEQYF.